This entry features one TCR beta chain sequence. This entry is derived from a study of blood T cell repertoires in COVID-19. In the study overall: Some COVID-19 samples were acute and others convalescent; all came from the United States, Italy and Spain.

Source study methods: For nucleated cells, counts were estimated from reference gene primer amplification. The method was immunoSEQ multiplex PCR; TCRdb's version includes in-frame clones alone and lacks a portion of them. V and J calls and clone size come straight from that table; D and trimming were deduced from the DNA. The sample lists about 360,000 clones; 88% were seen once. Participant age was about 18 to 89 years, and participants resided in 24 US areas. Participants' own reports of clinical history determined their cohort assignment. The CDR3 contains 14 residues. After removal of 4 bases from V and 8 bases from J, the junction contained 10 bases not matched to a gene. Germline assignment: CDR1 PRHDT and CDR2 FYEKMQ (reference sequence).

The TCR originated in a middle-aged woman with acute COVID-19. The sequencing sample was made of PBMCs or T cells enriched from blood (not recorded which). The chain uses TRBV13 and TRBJ1-2; 7 bases are shared with TRBD1. The CDR3 coding sequence is TGTGCCAGCAGCTCCCGACAGGGCGAGGGGGGCTACACCTTC. Protein: CASSSRQGEGGYTF.